One and the same sample provided the 21 T cell receptor beta chains below, sequenced in a study of metastatic and nonmetastatic thyroid tumors. TCRdb reprocessed the PCR reads using MiXCR. The table has roughly 13,000 clones, around 29% seen once. No treatment of any kind had been given to any patient before thyroid surgery. The sequencing input was tumor tissue. All receptors come from a male donor with papillary thyroid cancer or a benign thyroid nodule (not recorded which). Some clones in this sample may be carry-over from other donors' samples.

For this clone: The germline gene is not matched at one end of the junction; a read error may be the cause. The chain is built from TRBV7-9 and TRBJ1-5, with 7 bases identical to TRBD1. The CDR3 length is 14 residues. CDR1 and CDR2 (germline): SEHNR, FQNEAQ (reference sequence). The CDR3, as DNA: TGTGCCAGGAGCCCGGACCAGGGGGGGCAGCCCCTGCATTTT. Its protein product is CARSPDQGGQPLHF.

The rearrangement uses TRBV7-3 and TRBJ1-6; D uncertain. V was shortened by 3 bases and J by 5 bases, with 5 bases between the two germline ends. Germline values: CDR1 SGHTA, CDR2 FQGTGA. The CDR3 loop spans 13 amino acids. The CDR3 protein is CASSFGHNSPLHF. CDR3 in DNA: TGTGCCAGCAGCTTTGGACATAATTCACCCCTCCACTTT.

This clone was seen only once. The chain joins TRBV11-2 to TRBJ2-1; 7 nucleotides align to TRBD1. Germline V gives CDR1 SGHAT, CDR2 FQNNGV. The V segment lost 4 bases and the J segment 4 bases; nucleotides outside the gene matches: 7. The CDR3 contains 15 residues. The CDR3 is CASSSGTDFYNEQFF. CDR3 bases: TGTGCCAGCAGCTCCGGGACAGATTTTTACAATGAGCAGTTCTTC.

This clone is categorized as medium-sized. The V and J genes are TRBV2 and TRBJ1-6; 7 bases map to TRBD1. Unmatched junction bases numbered 3, after V lost 4 bases and J lost 6 bases. Germline CDR1 and CDR2: SNHLY and FYNNEI. There are 14 residues in the CDR3. The CDR3 loop is CASSGDSINSPLHF. CDR3 bases: TGTGCCAGCAGTGGGGACAGCATTAATTCACCCCTCCACTTT.

This chain joins TRBV5-1 and TRBJ1-2; 7 bases fit TRBD1. Germline trimming cut 4 bases from V and 2 bases from J; bases unmatched to any gene: 2. Germline V gene data show CDR1 as SGHRS and CDR2 as YFSETQ. This CDR3 is built from 13 residues. CDR3: CASSQQGNYGYTF. As DNA, the CDR3 is TGCGCCAGCAGCCAACAGGGGAACTATGGCTACACCTTC.

This rearrangement joins TRBV11-1 to TRBJ2-1, with TRBD2 identical over 10 bases. Trimming cost V 3 bases and J 13 bases; bases outside gene matches: 15. Germline V gene sequence: CDR1 SGHAT, CDR2 FQDESV (reference sequence). The CDR3 is 16 amino acids. CDR3 residues: CASSFTSGETYTDQFF. CDR3 coding DNA: TGTGCCAGCAGCTTTACTAGCGGGGAAACCTACACTGATCAGTTCTTC. The whole variable domain, remainder taken from reference TRBV11-1 and TRBJ2-1, is EAEVAQSPRYKITEKSQAVAFWCDPISGHATLYWYRQILGQGPELLVQFQDESVVDDSQLPKDRFSAERLKGVDSTLKIQPAELGDSAMYLCASSFTSGETYTDQFFGPGTRLTVL.

This sequence joins TRBV18 and TRBJ1-1, with D unclear. The germline gives CDR1 KGHSH, CDR2 LQKENI. Trimming shortened V by 4 bases and J by 2 bases, and 11 bases separated the two germline ends. The CDR3 covers 14 residues. CDR3 coding DNA: TGTGCCAGCTCACGCCTTTCAAGTAACACTGAAGCTTTCTTT. Translating it yields CASSRLSSNTEAFF.

In regard to this clone: At one end the junction does not follow the germline gene, possibly because of a read error. The CDR3 sequence: CASGLVYNEQFF. The CDR3 DNA reads TGTGCCAGCGGCTTAGTTTACAATGAGCAGTTCTTC. This sequence joins TRBV7-3 and TRBJ2-1; no definite D call. Germline CDR1 SGHTA, CDR2 FQGTGA. The length of the CDR3 is 12 residues.

This clone is medium-sized by share. The chain employs TRBV6-2 or TRBV6-3 and TRBJ1-5, with D possibly being TRBD1 (5 bases). In germline, CDR1 is MNHEY, CDR2 SVGEGT. The CDR3 sequence is 15 residues long. Trimming removed 7 bases from V and 4 bases from J, with 17 bases in between. The CDR3 coding sequence is TGTGCCAGCACTAGGAGGTCCGGGGCTAATCAGCCCCAGCATTTT. It specifies CASTRRSGANQPQHF.

This clone counts as medium-sized. This CDR3 is CACGKGTFNYGYTF. As DNA, the CDR3 is TGTGCCTGTGGTAAAGGAACCTTCAACTATGGCTACACCTTC. The rearrangement links TRBV30 to TRBJ1-2; D gene ambiguous. Trimming stripped 6 bases from V and 2 bases from J, with 16 bases between. Germline loops: CDR1 GTSNPN, CDR2 SVGIG (reference sequence). The CDR3 extends over 14 amino acids.

The chain carries TRBV5-1 and TRBJ2-7, with 13 bases that match TRBD2. There are 15 residues in the CDR3. CDR1 and CDR2 (germline): SGHRS, YFSETQ. V trimming: 4 bases; J trimming: 4 bases; junction bases outside the gene matches: 5. The CDR3 bases are TGCGCCAGCAGCCCCGGACTAGCGGGAGAATACGAGCAGTACTTC. This encodes CASSPGLAGEYEQYF.

This clone came up many times. As DNA, the CDR3 is TGTGCCAGCTTGAGGGGGCTTGGAAACACCATATATTTT. It translates to CASLRGLGNTIYF. The chain couples TRBV2 to TRBJ1-3; the match to TRBD1 covers 7 bases. V dropped 8 bases and J dropped 3; count of bases not matched to a gene: 4. Germline V gene lookup returns CDR1 SNHLY and CDR2 FYNNEI. CDR3 length equals 13 residues.

By share, this clone ranks as medium-sized. The chain employs TRBV11-2 and TRBJ1-1; 7 bases map to TRBD1. CDR1 is SGHAT and CDR2 is FQNNGV in the germline V gene. Trimming took 2 bases from V and 9 from J; bases not matched to a gene: 9. The CDR3 runs to 14 residues. CDR3: CASSLYRGTVKAFF. The CDR3 DNA reads as TGTGCCAGCAGCTTATACAGGGGTACGGTAAAAGCTTTCTTT.

This clone is termed medium-sized. The CDR3 loop is CASSPQTQGPYGYTF. The CDR3 region has the DNA TGTGCCAGCTCACCTCAGACCCAGGGTCCCTATGGCTACACCTTC. J is TRBJ1-2 and V is TRBV18, with D possibly matching TRBD1 (5 bases). Trimming cost V 3 bases and J 4 bases, with 15 bases left between them. The CDR3 runs 15 residues. Germline CDR1 KGHSH, CDR2 LQKENI.

This clone was recorded a few times. The chain employs TRBV6-1 and TRBJ2-5; no definite D call. Germline lookup yields CDR1 MNHNS and CDR2 SASEGT. The ends were cut back, 7 bases at V and 5 bases at J, with 17 bases in the middle. CDR3 length: 14 amino acids. The CDR3 here is CASTPGTLGETQYF. The CDR3 coding sequence is TGTGCCAGCACCCCCGGTACTTTAGGGGAGACCCAGTACTTC.

The rearrangement links TRBV11-1 to TRBJ2-3; D perhaps matches TRBD2 (6 bases). This CDR3 contains 16 residues. Trimming stripped 2 bases from V and 0 bases from J, with 12 bases between. The germline V gene has CDR1 SGHAT and CDR2 FQDESV (reference sequence). The DNA for the CDR3 is TGTGCCAGCAGCTTAATGGGACTCGGAAGCACAGATACGCAGTATTTT. It codes for CASSLMGLGSTDTQYF.

By share, this clone ranks as medium-sized. The chain recombines TRBV19 with TRBJ2-2, with a weak D call TRBD1 (6 bases). Germline-derived CDR1 and CDR2 are LNHDA and SQIVND (reference sequence). V shed 8 bases and J shed 0 bases, with 10 bases lying between them. This CDR3 contains 14 residues. The CDR3 loop reads CASRDRTNTGELFF. The CDR3 DNA reads TGTGCCAGTCGAGACAGGACGAACACCGGGGAGCTGTTTTTT.

This clone was counted at least ten times. The chain couples TRBV14 to TRBJ2-3, with no clear D. Germline V gene sequence: CDR1 SGHDN, CDR2 FVKESK. The CDR3 sequence is 13 residues long. Trimming shortened V by 4 bases and J by 11 bases, and 16 bases separated the two germline ends. The CDR3 sequence is CASSPPFSFRQYF. Written as DNA, the CDR3 is TGTGCCAGCAGCCCCCCTTTTAGCTTCAGGCAGTATTTT.

This clone was seen more than once but under ten times. V and J are TRBV3-1 and TRBJ1-2, with TRBD1 identical over 8 bases. Germline loops: CDR1 LGHDT, CDR2 YNNKEL (reference sequence). V lost 6 bases and J lost 3; bases outside the gene matches: 3. The CDR3 totals 13 residues. The CDR3 DNA sequence: TGTGCCAGCAGAAAGGGACAGGACTATGGCTACACCTTC. Protein sequence: CASRKGQDYGYTF.

The chain combines TRBV3-1 with TRBJ1-2, with D unclear. Trimming removed 2 bases at V and 4 bases at J, with 20 bases between. Germline-derived CDR1 and CDR2 are LGHDT and YNNKEL (reference sequence). CDR3 size: 17 residues. The CDR3 spells CASSQSLRKDAAYGYTF. The CDR3 DNA is TGTGCCAGCAGCCAATCGCTGCGGAAGGATGCGGCCTATGGCTACACCTTC.

This clone was detected only a few times. This chain joins TRBV7-2 and TRBJ2-7; D perhaps matches TRBD2 (5 bases). V was clipped by 1 base and J by 5 bases, with 9 bases between them. CDR1 is SGHTA, CDR2 FQGNSA, per germline. CDR3 length: 13 residues. As DNA, the CDR3 is TGTGCCAGCAGCTTAGAGAACGGGGACGAGCAGTACTTC. Its protein is CASSLENGDEQYF.